A single sample gave rise to the 23 T cell receptor beta chains below, sequenced in a study of blood T cell repertoires in COVID-19 (dated by TCRdb to the early 2020s). Library preparation used the immunoSEQ multiplex PCR assay. The table was pulled from immuneACCESS by TCRdb, which kept in-frame rearrangements only. Such tables lose some clones; where checked, under half of the loss comes from unresolved V genes, and the rest has no known cause. This sample comprises about 200,000 clones, more than 75% of them detected only once. Of the sample, about 12% is held by the ten largest clones. What was sequenced was peripheral blood. Receptor source: a woman aged 40 to 55 with acute or convalescent COVID-19.

This chain links TRBV4-3 with TRBJ2-5; D might be TRBD1 (6 bases). V lost 2 bases and J lost 7, with 14 bases in between. Germline CDR1 reads LGHNA; CDR2 reads YSLEER. The length of the CDR3 is 14 residues. CDR3 in DNA: TGCGCCAGCAGCCAAAAGGACAGTTCGGGGACCCAGTACTTC. It codes for CASSQKDSSGTQYF.

The table lists this clone with a few counts. The V gene is TRBV5-6, the J gene TRBJ1-2; the D is unclear. V was trimmed by 1 base and J by 5 bases, leaving 9 bases between them. Germline values: CDR1 SGHDT, CDR2 YYEEEE. This CDR3 is 13 amino acids long. Here the CDR3 DNA reads TGTGCCAGCAGCTTGCGGGGATTATATGGCTACACCTTC. Translation gives CASSLRGLYGYTF.

The V gene is TRBV12-5, the J gene TRBJ2-4, with 7 bases aligning to TRBD1. Germline V CDR1 and CDR2: LGHNT, FRNRAP. There are 14 residues in the CDR3. V dropped 6 bases and J dropped 4; count of bases not matched to a gene: 6. CDR3 sequence reads: CASGSGTVKNIQYF. As DNA, the CDR3 is TGTGCTAGTGGCTCGGGGACAGTGAAAAACATTCAGTACTTC. Full variable domain (rest looked up from reference TRBV12-5 and TRBJ2-4): DARVTQTPRHKVTEMGQEVTMRCQPILGHNTVFWYRQTMMQGLELLAYFRNRAPLDDSGMPKDRFSAEMPDATLATLKIQPSEPRDSAVYFCASGSGTVKNIQYFGAGTRLSVL.

The chain employs TRBV5-1 and TRBJ2-5; D gene uncertain. The CDR3 contains 14 residues. The germline V gene encodes CDR1 SGHRS and CDR2 YFSETQ. V was pared by 0 bases and J by 5 bases, with 11 bases between. The CDR3 loop is CASSLATSAETQYF. For the CDR3, the DNA is TGCGCCAGCAGCTTGGCGACTTCGGCCGAGACCCAGTACTTC.

The chain couples TRBV30 to TRBJ1-2; D unclear. V was cut by 0 bases and J by 6 bases, with 8 bases left in between. Germline lookup yields CDR1 GTSNPN and CDR2 SVGIG (reference sequence). CDR3 length equals 12 residues. This CDR3 reads CAWSVAFNGYTF. For the CDR3, the DNA is TGTGCCTGGAGTGTGGCCTTCAATGGCTACACCTTC.

J is TRBJ1-1 and V is TRBV3-1 (or the pseudogene TRBV3-2); D is undetermined. The germline gives CDR1 LGHDT, CDR2 YNNKEL (reference sequence). The V gene lost 3 bases and the J gene lost 4 bases, with 12 bases spanning the gap. This CDR3 has 14 residues. The CDR3 sequence is CASSHLQAGTEAFF. CDR3 nucleotide sequence: TGTGCCAGCAGCCATCTCCAGGCGGGCACTGAAGCTTTCTTT.

The chain recombines TRBV3-1 (or the pseudogene TRBV3-2) with TRBJ1-2, with 9 bases that match TRBD1. After removal of 4 bases from V and 5 bases from J, the junction contained 5 bases not matched to a gene. The germline gives CDR1 LGHDT, CDR2 YNNKEL (reference sequence). This CDR3 comprises 14 residues. CDR3: CASSPGTGRYGYTF. In nucleotides, the CDR3 is TGTGCCAGCAGCCCTGGGACAGGGCGGTATGGCTACACCTTC.

The chain combines TRBV6-5 with TRBJ2-5; D is uncertain. The CDR3 runs 14 residues. Germline V lookup: CDR1 MNHEY, CDR2 SVGAGI. Trimming left V 5 bases short and J 4 bases short, with 14 bases between. This CDR3 is CASSPLTRGETQYF. The CDR3 bases are TGTGCCAGCAGTCCCTTGACTCGAGGAGAGACCCAGTACTTC.

Only one count was recorded for this clone. The V and J genes are TRBV19 and TRBJ2-3; the D gene is possibly TRBD2 (5 bases). The CDR3 sequence is 13 residues long. Trimming pared 3 bases from V and 6 bases from J, leaving 10 bases between. The germline V gene encodes CDR1 LNHDA and CDR2 SQIVND (reference sequence). In DNA form, the CDR3 reads TGTGCCAGTAGTATTCCACAGCGGGATACGCAGTATTTT. Its translation is CASSIPQRDTQYF.

The gene calls are TRBV21-1 and TRBJ2-1; the D call TRBD2 from the table was never checked on the DNA. TRBV21-1 constitutes a pseudogene. This CDR3 has 15 amino acids. The CDR3 loop reads CASSNPGGRDNEQFF. The DNA for the CDR3 is TGTGCCAGCAGCAATCCCGGCGGGAGGGACAATGAGCAGTTCTTC.

The V and J genes are TRBV4-2 and TRBJ2-3; 8 bases align to TRBD2. With 4 bases clipped from V and 3 bases from J, the junction kept 12 bases outside the gene matches. Germline-derived CDR1 and CDR2 are LGHNA and YNFKEQ. The CDR3 totals 17 residues. The CDR3 region is CASSPRVREGQTDTQYF. CDR3 DNA sequence: TGTGCCAGCAGCCCACGGGTTCGGGAGGGCCAGACAGATACGCAGTATTTT.

This chain joins TRBV6-2 or TRBV6-3 and TRBJ1-2, with no clear D. CDR1 is MNHEY, CDR2 SVGEGT, per germline. V lost 4 bases, J lost 6 bases, and 12 bases lay in between. The CDR3 has 13 residues. The CDR3 DNA follows: TGTGCCAGCAGTTTAGGCTGGCAGGATGGCTACACCTTC. Amino acid sequence: CASSLGWQDGYTF.

V and J are TRBV11-2 and TRBJ2-7; TRBD1 is a possible D gene (5 bases). CDR3 size: 14 residues. Germline-derived CDR1 and CDR2 are SGHAT and FQNNGV. The V gene lost 4 bases and the J gene lost 0 bases, with 10 bases spanning the gap. The CDR3 region is CASSSLGVSYEQYF. For the CDR3, the DNA is TGTGCCAGCAGCTCCTTAGGGGTCTCCTACGAGCAGTACTTC.

The chain uses TRBV12-5 and TRBJ1-2; no definite D call. The CDR3 runs to 12 residues. Trimming cost V 2 bases and J 6 bases, with 7 bases left between them. Germline CDR1 reads LGHNT; CDR2 reads FRNRAP. The CDR3 is CASGLLSDGYTF. The CDR3 DNA is TGTGCTAGTGGTTTGCTATCTGATGGCTACACCTTC. Full variable domain (missing parts from reference TRBV12-5 and TRBJ1-2): DARVTQTPRHKVTEMGQEVTMRCQPILGHNTVFWYRQTMMQGLELLAYFRNRAPLDDSGMPKDRFSAEMPDATLATLKIQPSEPRDSAVYFCASGLLSDGYTFGSGTRLTVV.

The chain employs TRBV24-1 and TRBJ2-1; 13 bases map to TRBD2. The CDR3 has 20 residues. Trimming removed 4 bases from V and 0 bases from J; junction bases left unmatched: 11. Germline CDR1 and CDR2: KGHDR and SFDVKD. DNA of the CDR3: TGTGCCACCAGTGAAAATCCCGGGACTAGCGGGGTTAGCTCCTACAATGAGCAGTTCTTC. Residues: CATSENPGTSGVSSYNEQFF.

This rearrangement joins TRBV3-1 (or the pseudogene TRBV3-2) to TRBJ2-3, with 10 bases fitting TRBD2. V shed 4 bases and J 4 bases; nucleotides not matched to a gene: 11. Germline CDR1 reads LGHDT; CDR2 reads YNNKEL (reference sequence). The CDR3 has 17 residues. The CDR3 spells CASSLRTSGSGADTQYF. The CDR3 DNA is TGTGCCAGCAGCCTAAGGACTAGCGGAAGTGGTGCAGATACGCAGTATTTT.

The gene calls are TRBV28 and TRBJ1-2; no definite D call. Trimming removed 6 bases from V and 0 bases from J, with 11 bases in between. Germline assignment: CDR1 MDHEN and CDR2 SYDVKM. The CDR3 contains 14 residues. The DNA for the CDR3 is TGTGCCAGCAGCGCCGGCGGAACTAACTATGGCTACACCTTC. This encodes CASSAGGTNYGYTF.

This chain connects TRBV6-5 to TRBJ2-7; 9 bases agree with TRBD2. Germline values: CDR1 MNHEY, CDR2 SVGAGI. V lost 5 bases to trimming and J lost 6 bases; unmatched junction nucleotides: 5. The CDR3 extends over 13 amino acids. The CDR3 reads CASSMGLAFEQYF. Written as DNA, the CDR3 is TGTGCCAGCAGTATGGGACTAGCATTCGAGCAGTACTTC.

The chain is built from TRBV21-1 and TRBJ1-6; TRBD1 was called by the table and not checked on the DNA. TRBV21-1 is termed a pseudogene. The CDR3 spans 17 residues. The CDR3 nucleotides are TGTGCCAGCAGCAACCGACCCTTTACAGGGGTAGGTTCACCCCTCCACTTT. Its translation is CASSNRPFTGVGSPLHF.

The chain uses TRBV2 and TRBJ1-4; 10 positions match TRBD1. Trimming took 6 bases from V and 7 from J; bases not matched to a gene: 2. Germline V gene data show CDR1 as SNHLY and CDR2 as FYNNEI. The CDR3 sequence is 13 residues long. The DNA for the CDR3 is TGTGCCAGCAGCCGGGACAGGGGTGAAAAACTGTTTTTT. Encoded protein: CASSRDRGEKLFF. Filled out from reference TRBV2 and TRBJ1-4, the complete variable domain reads EPEVTQTPSHQVTQMGQEVILRCVPISNHLYFYWYRQILGQKVEFLVSFYNNEISEKSEIFDDQFSVERPDGSNFTLKIRSTKLEDSAMYFCASSRDRGEKLFFGSGTQLSVL.

The chain employs TRBV10-2 and TRBJ1-1, with a weak D call TRBD1 (5 bases). V shed 5 bases and J shed 3 bases, with 19 bases lying between them. In germline, CDR1 is WSHSY, CDR2 SAAADI. The CDR3 covers 16 residues. The DNA for the CDR3 is TGCGCCAGCAGTTCTGGGATAATAAAAGGGGACACTGAAGCTTTCTTT. As protein: CASSSGIIKGDTEAFF.

The chain uses TRBV6-5 and TRBJ2-7; D remains ambiguous. Per the germline V gene, CDR1 is MNHEY and CDR2 is SVGAGI. This CDR3 comprises 11 residues. Trimming took 7 bases from V and 4 from J, leaving 8 bases between them. Here the CDR3 reads CASNQMYEQYF. The CDR3 DNA is TGTGCCAGCAATCAGATGTACGAGCAGTACTTC.

This clone was observed a handful of times. The DNA of the CDR3 is TGTGCCTGGAGTGTCGGGTCTAGCGTATCCTACGAGCAGTACTTC. Translating it yields CAWSVGSSVSYEQYF. V usage is TRBV30 and J usage is TRBJ2-7; tentatively, D is TRBD2 (6 bases). The CDR3 contains 15 residues. Germline loops: CDR1 GTSNPN, CDR2 SVGIG (reference sequence). Deletions cut 0 bases from V and 1 base from J, with 13 bases between.